The next 25 T cell receptor beta chains were all read from a single sample in a study of blood T cell repertoires in COVID-19. Only in-frame clones appear in the TCRdb table, and some are missing; sequencing was by immunoSEQ multiplex PCR. The sample has a few hundred thousand clones; about 88% are singletons. The specimen was peripheral blood. The receptors shown here come from a woman between 40 and 50 years old who had recovered from COVID-19.

This clone was detected only once. V and J are TRBV27 and TRBJ1-1, with 9 bases lining up with TRBD1. Trimming removed 7 bases from V and 0 bases from J; junction bases left unmatched: 3. Germline loops: CDR1 MNHEY, CDR2 SMNVEV (reference sequence). This CDR3 has 14 residues. CDR3 in DNA: TGTGCCAGCACCCGGACAGGGGTGAACACTGAAGCTTTCTTT. Its protein product is CASTRTGVNTEAFF.

The CDR3 region is CASSSSVRILDTQYF. CDR3 coding DNA: TGTGCCAGCAGCTCCAGTGTGCGGATATTGGATACGCAGTATTTT. The chain carries TRBV7-9 and TRBJ2-3; unclear D gene. This CDR3 contains 15 residues. Germline values: CDR1 SEHNR, CDR2 FQNEAQ (reference sequence). Trimming removed 4 bases from V and 6 bases from J, with 17 bases in between.

The chain uses TRBV30 and TRBJ2-7, with unresolved D. The CDR3 loop spans 12 amino acids. Trimming shortened V by 0 bases and J by 4 bases, and 7 bases separated the two germline ends. Germline loops: CDR1 GTSNPN, CDR2 SVGIG (reference sequence). This chain's CDR3 is CAWSVRRYEQYV. CDR3 nucleotides: TGTGCCTGGAGTGTACGGCGGTACGAGCAGTACGTC.

V usage is TRBV18 and J usage is TRBJ1-5; 11 bases map to TRBD1. Germline trimming cut 6 bases from V and 3 bases from J; bases unmatched to any gene: 7. Germline V gene data show CDR1 as KGHSH and CDR2 as LQKENI. The CDR3 totals 16 residues. Written as DNA, the CDR3 is TGTGCCAGCTCCGGACAGGGGGCGCGGGTCAATCAGCCCCAGCATTTT. As protein: CASSGQGARVNQPQHF.

This chain connects TRBV4-3 to TRBJ2-1, with TRBD2 matching 7 bases. The trim removed 2 bases at V and 8 bases at J, leaving 6 bases unmatched. CDR3 length: 14 amino acids. Germline CDR1 LGHNA, CDR2 YSLEER. The CDR3 reads CASSQIIGRYEQFF. CDR3 in DNA: TGCGCCAGCAGCCAAATTATCGGGAGGTATGAGCAGTTCTTC.

The chain employs TRBV12-5 and TRBJ1-2; 8 nucleotides match TRBD1. Germline trimming cut 5 bases from V and 4 bases from J; bases unmatched to any gene: 12. Looked up from germline, CDR1 is LGHNT and CDR2 is FRNRAP. CDR3 length: 16 residues. The CDR3 bases are TGTGCTAGTGGTCGGCCCCCGGTCGGACAGGGCTATGGCTACACCTTC. It specifies CASGRPPVGQGYGYTF.

The V call is TRBV19, the J call TRBJ1-2; D is unclear. Trimming shortened V by 1 base and J by 4 bases, and 10 bases separated the two germline ends. Germline V gene sequence: CDR1 LNHDA, CDR2 SQIVND (reference sequence). This CDR3 region has 14 residues. CDR3 DNA sequence: TGTGCCAGTAGTATAGGGGAGGCTACCTATGGCTACACCTTC. This gives the protein CASSIGEATYGYTF.

This chain uses TRBV24-1 with TRBJ1-4; 10 bases agree with TRBD1. The trim removed 5 bases at V and 7 bases at J, leaving 3 bases unmatched. CDR1 and CDR2 from the germline V gene are KGHDR and SFDVKD. This CDR3 contains 14 residues. The CDR3 DNA reads as TGTGCCACCAGTGGGGGACAGGGGCCTGAAAAACTGTTTTTT. Translating gives CATSGGQGPEKLFF.

This clone has a handful of counts. The J gene is TRBJ1-4, the V gene TRBV27, with 10 bases fitting TRBD1. The CDR3 has 16 residues. Unmatched junction bases numbered 9, after V lost 7 bases and J lost 4 bases. CDR1 and CDR2 (germline): MNHEY, SMNVEV (reference sequence). The DNA of the CDR3 is TGTGCCAGCACCCCGACAGGGGGCTCCCTTAATGAAAAACTGTTTTTT. This encodes CASTPTGGSLNEKLFF.

The chain recombines TRBV5-1 with TRBJ1-5, with D uncertain. Trimming took 0 bases from V and 0 from J, leaving 7 bases between them. The CDR3 has 15 residues. Per the germline V gene, CDR1 is SGHRS and CDR2 is YFSETQ. CDR3 sequence reads: CASSLGGYSNQPQHF. CDR3 in DNA: TGCGCCAGCAGCTTGGGAGGATATAGCAATCAGCCCCAGCATTTT.

The chain uses TRBV25-1 and TRBJ1-3; D uncertain. The ends were cut back, 1 base at V and 5 bases at J, with 9 bases in the middle. There are 14 residues in the CDR3. The germline gives CDR1 MGHDK, CDR2 SYGVNS. Written as DNA, the CDR3 is TGTGCCAGCAGTGAATGGGGAGGGCGAAACACCATATATTTT. Translation gives CASSEWGGRNTIYF.

The chain joins TRBV7-2 to TRBJ1-5; D may be TRBD1 (5 bases). This CDR3 has 17 amino acids. Between the trimmed V and J ends, which lost 4 bases and 2 bases, there was a span of 18 bases. Germline CDR1 SGHTA, CDR2 FQGNSA. CDR3 DNA: TGTGCCAGCAGCTCCACTTACAGGCTCTCGGGCAATCAGCCCCAGCATTTT. Protein product: CASSSTYRLSGNQPQHF.

This clone was seen only once. V usage is TRBV13 and J usage is TRBJ2-5; D might be TRBD2 (5 bases). Trimming removed 0 bases from V and 5 bases from J, with 13 bases in between. The CDR3 loop spans 15 amino acids. The germline V gene encodes CDR1 PRHDT and CDR2 FYEKMQ (reference sequence). The CDR3: CASSLGDYHGETQYF. CDR3 DNA: TGTGCCAGCAGCTTAGGCGACTACCACGGGGAGACCCAGTACTTC.

The chain has TRBV18 and TRBJ1-1; D may be TRBD1 (6 bases). Germline V gene sequence: CDR1 KGHSH, CDR2 LQKENI. This CDR3 is built from 16 residues. Trimming shortened V by 4 bases and J by 5 bases, and 20 bases separated the two germline ends. CDR3 sequence reads: CASSLNLGRQGTEAFF. CDR3 bases: TGTGCCAGCTCACTAAACTTGGGACGCCAGGGGACTGAAGCTTTCTTT. Filled out from reference TRBV18 and TRBJ1-1, the complete variable domain reads NAGVMQNPRHLVRRRGQEARLRCSPMKGHSHVYWYRQLPEEGLKFMVYLQKENIIDESGMPKERFSAEFPKEGPSILRIQQVVRGDSAAYFCASSLNLGRQGTEAFFGQGTRLTVV.

The rearrangement uses TRBV2 and TRBJ1-6, with a weak D call TRBD1 (6 bases). The CDR3 has 13 residues. Germline V gene sequence: CDR1 SNHLY, CDR2 FYNNEI. The V gene lost 8 bases and the J gene lost 13 bases, with 18 bases spanning the gap. The CDR3 DNA sequence: TGTGCCAGCCAACAAAACAGGGAGGGGCCCCTCCACTTT. This sequence encodes CASQQNREGPLHF.

V usage is TRBV5-1 and J usage is TRBJ2-6; a weak D match, TRBD2 (6 bases). The length of the CDR3 is 19 residues. From germline, CDR1 is SGHRS and CDR2 YFSETQ. V was cut by 4 bases and J by 0 bases, with 20 bases left in between. CDR3 sequence: CASSALPVTGSSGANVLTF. DNA for the CDR3: TGCGCCAGCAGCGCCCTACCGGTCACCGGGAGCTCTGGGGCCAACGTCCTGACTTTC.

The rearrangement joins TRBV11-3 to TRBJ2-2; TRBD2 aligns across 9 bases. CDR3 length: 15 amino acids. Germline-derived CDR1 and CDR2 are SGHNT and YENEEA. The trim removed 1 base at V and 5 bases at J, leaving 2 bases unmatched. CDR3 DNA: TGTGCCAGCAGCTTAGGGCTAGCGGGAACCGGGGAGCTGTTTTTT. Encoded protein: CASSLGLAGTGELFF.

This clone was counted once. The CDR3 sequence: CASSYATGSAQPQHF. CDR3 nucleotides: TGTGCCAGCAGTTACGCCACAGGGAGCGCTCAGCCCCAGCATTTT. The rearrangement joins TRBV6-5 to TRBJ1-5, with TRBD1 as a possible D gene (6 bases). This CDR3 is 15 amino acids long. Germline-derived CDR1 and CDR2 are MNHEY and SVGAGI. The V end lost 2 bases, the J end lost 6 bases, and 14 bases lay between the germline ends.

This rearrangement joins TRBV18 to TRBJ1-1; 7 bases line up with TRBD1. Germline loops: CDR1 KGHSH, CDR2 LQKENI. V gave up 3 bases and J gave up 8 bases; unmatched junction bases: 9. This CDR3 has 14 residues. CDR3 nucleotide sequence: TGTGCCAGCTCACCCAAGGGGGGACAGACCGAAGCTTTCTTT. This sequence encodes CASSPKGGQTEAFF.

This clone was detected only once. V usage is TRBV10-3 and J usage is TRBJ2-2, with D perhaps matching TRBD1 (6 bases). Germline V lookup: CDR1 ENHRY, CDR2 SYGVKD. The CDR3 extends over 11 amino acids. Trimming took 10 bases from V and 8 from J, leaving 11 bases between them. The DNA for the CDR3 is TGTGCCAAGCACCAGGGGGGGGAGCTGTTTTTT. Amino acids: CAKHQGGELFF.

The chain uses TRBV23-1 and TRBJ2-7; D may be TRBD2 (7 bases). Being an ORF, TRBV23-1 has a function that is uncertain. The germline V and J ends were trimmed by 6 bases and 0 bases, with 15 bases remaining between them. This CDR3 spans 15 amino acids. CDR3 coding DNA: TGCGCCAGCAGCCGAGGGAGGGGGAGCTCCTACGAGCAGTACGTC. Translated, it gives CASSRGRGSSYEQYV.

The V and J genes are TRBV11-2 and TRBJ2-3, with TRBD2 identical over 11 bases. V lost 4 bases and J lost 2; bases outside the gene matches: 5. This CDR3 comprises 16 residues. The germline V gene has CDR1 SGHAT and CDR2 FQNNGV. This CDR3 is CASSSPTSGDTDTQYF. Here the CDR3 DNA reads TGTGCCAGCAGCTCTCCGACTAGCGGGGACACAGATACGCAGTATTTT.

This clone has only a few counts. This chain joins TRBV7-2 and TRBJ2-7, with 9 bases that match TRBD2. The V and J ends lost 5 bases and 6 bases, in that order; junction bases with no gene match: 5. Germline CDR1 is SGHTA and CDR2 is FQGNSA. This CDR3 is built from 13 residues. The CDR3 DNA reads TGTGCCAGCAGCCCCGGACTAGCGCGCGAGCAGTACTTC. Translation gives CASSPGLAREQYF.

This clone was seen a single time. The CDR3 nucleotides are TGTGCCACCACCAAGGGGGCGGGCTATGGCTACACCTTC. Amino acid sequence: CATTKGAGYGYTF. The chain joins TRBV10-3 to TRBJ1-2; 7 bases line up with TRBD1. The CDR3 is made up of 13 amino acids. CDR1 ENHRY and CDR2 SYGVKD come from the germline V gene. With V trimmed by 10 bases and J by 4 bases, 9 bases remained unmatched.

This clone was recorded once. This chain connects TRBV9 to TRBJ1-1; 7 bases align to TRBD1. J gave up 4 bases and V 3 bases, and 6 bases lay outside the gene matches. Germline CDR1 SGDLS, CDR2 YYNGEE. The CDR3 runs to 14 residues. The CDR3: CASSARQGSTEAFF. The CDR3, as DNA: TGTGCCAGCAGCGCCCGACAGGGAAGCACTGAAGCTTTCTTT.